The 27 T cell receptor beta chains below all came from one sample that was sequenced in a study of cytomegalovirus exposure and HLA in healthy donors. The study ran its PCR with 60 Vbeta and 13 Jbeta primers. Method: immunoSEQ multiplex PCR; TCRdb's copy keeps in-frame clones and lacks some. The repertoire holds around 150,000 clones, more than 80% seen once, with 7% in the top ten. Sequenced input: PBMCs. The receptor set was obtained from a woman between 25 and 40 years old in good health and CMV-seropositive.

The chain links TRBV15 to TRBJ1-1; possible D gene TRBD1, 6 bases. Germline V CDR1 and CDR2: LNHNV, YYDKDF (reference sequence). This CDR3 comprises 14 residues. Trimming pared 0 bases from V and 11 bases from J, leaving 16 bases between. The CDR3 sequence: CATSRDRGGVGAFF. In DNA form, the CDR3 reads TGTGCCACCAGCAGAGATAGGGGGGGAGTGGGGGCTTTCTTT.

The CDR3 protein is CASRRDTGFAGYTF. The CDR3 coding sequence is TGTGCCAGCAGGCGCGATACAGGGTTCGCTGGCTACACCTTC. The rearrangement links TRBV2 to TRBJ1-2; tentative D call: TRBD1 (6 bases). Germline V gives CDR1 SNHLY, CDR2 FYNNEI. Trimming shortened V by 6 bases and J by 7 bases, and 18 bases separated the two germline ends. The CDR3 contains 14 residues.

The CDR3 region has the DNA TGTGCCAGCAGCTTAGGGGGACATACGAACACCGGGGAGCTGTTTTTT. This encodes CASSLGGHTNTGELFF. This sequence joins TRBV7-3 and TRBJ2-2, with a weak D call TRBD1 (6 bases). The V end was cut by 2 bases, the J end by 0 bases, with 10 bases between. Germline V gene sequence: CDR1 SGHTA, CDR2 FQGTGA. The CDR3 is 16 amino acids.

This chain joins TRBV9 and TRBJ2-1, with D maybe TRBD2 (6 bases). CDR1 and CDR2 from the germline V gene are SGDLS and YYNGEE. V was pared by 4 bases and J by 8 bases, with 16 bases between. CDR3 length equals 14 residues. In DNA form, the CDR3 reads TGTGCCAGCAGCCCACATACTAGCAGCCATGAGCAGTTCTTC. It specifies CASSPHTSSHEQFF.

The chain carries TRBV30 and TRBJ1-1; D is perhaps TRBD1 (5 bases). The CDR3 consists of 16 residues. Deletions cut 3 bases from V and 0 bases from J, with 17 bases between. Germline V gene lookup returns CDR1 GTSNPN and CDR2 SVGIG (reference sequence). CDR3 DNA sequence: TGTGCCTGGAGGGTCCTATCGGGACTCTTGAACACTGAAGCTTTCTTT. Its translation: CAWRVLSGLLNTEAFF.

On this clone: At the DNA level, this CDR3 is encoded by other sequences in the same sample as well. V gene TRBV29-1 combines with J gene TRBJ1-1; D might be TRBD1 (6 bases). The germline V and J ends were trimmed by 5 bases and 0 bases, with 10 bases remaining between them. Germline CDR1 SQVTM, CDR2 ANQGSEA. The CDR3 totals 13 residues. CDR3 in amino acids: CSVSNRVNTEAFF. The CDR3, as DNA: TGCAGCGTTTCTAACAGGGTGAACACTGAAGCTTTCTTT.

The chain joins TRBV11-2 to TRBJ1-4; 7 nucleotides match TRBD1. Germline V gene data show CDR1 as SGHAT and CDR2 as FQNNGV. The V and J ends lost 2 bases and 6 bases, in that order; junction bases with no gene match: 6. The CDR3 runs 15 residues. CDR3 DNA: TGTGCCAGCAGCTTACCCTTAACAGGGGATGAAAAACTGTTTTTT. Protein product: CASSLPLTGDEKLFF.

This sequence joins TRBV6-6 and TRBJ1-2, with D possibly matching TRBD1 (6 bases). The CDR3 spans 15 residues. The germline V gene has CDR1 MNHNY and CDR2 SVGAGI (reference sequence). The ends were cut back, 7 bases at V and 0 bases at J, with 15 bases in the middle. This CDR3 reads CASKRTTGTNYGYTF. The CDR3 coding sequence is TGTGCCAGCAAGAGAACTACAGGGACTAACTATGGCTACACCTTC.

The chain recombines TRBV29-1 with TRBJ2-1, with a possible D match to TRBD2 (6 bases). Germline V gives CDR1 SQVTM, CDR2 ANQGSEA. The CDR3 length is 20 residues. Trimming pared 4 bases from V and 5 bases from J, leaving 33 bases between. CDR3 DNA: TGCAGCGTTGTCGGGAGCCCCCCTTGGGGAATTGCCCAAGAAGACAATGAGCAGTTCTTC. Amino acids: CSVVGSPPWGIAQEDNEQFF.

The rearrangement joins TRBV2 to TRBJ2-7; D possibly corresponds to TRBD1 (5 bases). This CDR3 has 12 amino acids. Trimming took 7 bases from V and 7 from J, leaving 14 bases between them. CDR1 is SNHLY and CDR2 is FYNNEI in the germline V gene. The CDR3 sequence is CASKQGNEEQYF. The CDR3 DNA reads as TGTGCCAGCAAGCAGGGAAATGAAGAGCAGTACTTC.

V and J are TRBV5-1 and TRBJ2-1; D possibly corresponds to TRBD1 (5 bases). The CDR3 is made up of 15 amino acids. Trimming removed 2 bases from V and 1 base from J, with 10 bases in between. Germline V gives CDR1 SGHRS, CDR2 YFSETQ. The CDR3 protein is CASSFLTDSYNEQFF. CDR3 coding DNA: TGCGCCAGCAGCTTCCTGACAGATTCCTACAATGAGCAGTTCTTC.

V and J are TRBV5-1 and TRBJ1-2, with TRBD1 matching over 8 bases. Germline-derived CDR1 and CDR2 are SGHRS and YFSETQ. The junction had 9 bases not matched to a gene; V was cut back by 4 bases and J by 4 bases. The CDR3 has 15 residues. The CDR3 protein is CASSQGQGRSYGYTF. CDR3 coding DNA: TGCGCCAGCAGCCAAGGACAGGGAAGGAGCTATGGCTACACCTTC.

V gene TRBV7-2 combines with J gene TRBJ1-5; 8 positions agree with TRBD1. V gave up 5 bases and J gave up 3 bases; unmatched junction bases: 3. The CDR3 spans 14 residues. Germline values: CDR1 SGHTA, CDR2 FQGNSA. CDR3 amino acids: CASSRDRSNQPQHF. CDR3 DNA sequence: TGTGCCAGCAGCCGGGACAGGTCCAATCAGCCCCAGCATTTT.

The genes are TRBV19 and TRBJ2-3; D perhaps matches TRBD1 (6 bases). This CDR3 region has 14 residues. Trimming removed 7 bases from V and 3 bases from J, with 14 bases in between. Germline V CDR1 and CDR2: LNHDA, SQIVND (reference sequence). As DNA, the CDR3 is TGTGCCAGTAACTTAGGGGGAAAAACAGATACGCAGTATTTT. Its translation is CASNLGGKTDTQYF.

V gene TRBV2 combines with J gene TRBJ1-5, with 9 bases aligning to TRBD1. V shed 10 bases, J shed 5 bases, and the junction held 9 bases outside the gene matches. CDR1 and CDR2 (germline): SNHLY, FYNNEI. The length of the CDR3 is 14 residues. CDR3 protein: CATKDRGLHQPQHF. The CDR3 DNA is TGTGCCACCAAGGACAGGGGACTCCATCAGCCCCAGCATTTT.

The rearrangement links TRBV6-6 to TRBJ1-2, with 7 bases that match TRBD1. CDR1 MNHNY and CDR2 SVGAGI come from the germline V gene (reference sequence). This CDR3 has 14 residues. V shed 0 bases and J 4 bases; nucleotides not matched to a gene: 2. CDR3 nucleotide sequence: TGTGCCAGCAGTTACTCGACAGGGATCTATGGCTACACCTTC. Protein product: CASSYSTGIYGYTF.

CDR3 coding DNA: TGTGCCAGCTCAACAATAGACATGAACACTGAAGCTTTCTTT. Translation gives CASSTIDMNTEAFF. The chain employs TRBV18 and TRBJ1-1, with D uncertain. Trimming took 5 bases from V and 0 from J, leaving 10 bases between them. The CDR3 length is 14 residues. Per the germline V gene, CDR1 is KGHSH and CDR2 is LQKENI. The whole variable domain, filled in from reference TRBV18 and TRBJ1-1, reads NAGVMQNPRHLVRRRGQEARLRCSPMKGHSHVYWYRQLPEEGLKFMVYLQKENIIDESGMPKERFSAEFPKEGPSILRIQQVVRGDSAAYFCASSTIDMNTEAFFGQGTRLTVV.

The J gene is TRBJ2-7, the V gene TRBV6-5, with 7 positions matching TRBD1. Germline CDR1 reads MNHEY; CDR2 reads SVGAGI. The trim removed 0 bases at V and 0 bases at J, leaving 5 bases unmatched. The CDR3 contains 16 residues. The DNA for the CDR3 is TGTGCCAGCAGTTACTCAAGGACAGGTGACTCCTACGAGCAGTACTTC. Translating it yields CASSYSRTGDSYEQYF.

The chain combines TRBV2 with TRBJ2-7; perhaps TRBD1 as D (6 bases). The CDR3 length is 15 residues. CDR1 is SNHLY, CDR2 FYNNEI, per germline. V was shortened by 4 bases and J by 9 bases, with 22 bases between the two germline ends. In nucleotides, the CDR3 is TGTGCCAGCAGTGTTTCCGGGACATTATCCGCCTGGCAGTACTTC. Translated, it gives CASSVSGTLSAWQYF.

The chain couples TRBV5-1 to TRBJ1-6; 11 nucleotides align to TRBD1. This CDR3 spans 17 amino acids. The trim removed 4 bases at V and 2 bases at J, leaving 5 bases unmatched. The V gene's germline CDR1 is SGHRS and CDR2 YFSETQ. CDR3: CASSGGQGATYNSPLHF. As DNA, the CDR3 is TGCGCCAGCAGCGGCGGACAGGGGGCGACCTATAATTCACCCCTCCACTTT.

The chain joins TRBV19 to TRBJ2-7; 12 bases are shared with TRBD1. CDR3 size: 14 residues. The V and J ends lost 7 bases and 6 bases, in that order; junction bases with no gene match: 7. Germline V CDR1 and CDR2: LNHDA, SQIVND (reference sequence). The CDR3 is CASTPGQGAREQYF. The CDR3 nucleotides read TGTGCCAGTACCCCGGGACAGGGGGCCCGCGAGCAGTACTTC.

The chain joins TRBV4-3 to TRBJ1-1; 7 bases are a match to TRBD1. The J segment lost 3 bases and the V segment lost 0 bases, leaving 4 bases of the junction unmatched. Germline values: CDR1 LGHNA, CDR2 YSLEER. The CDR3 is made up of 15 amino acids. The CDR3 region has the DNA TGCGCCAGCAGCCAAGACCTCAGGGGGTACACTGAAGCTTTCTTT. This encodes CASSQDLRGYTEAFF.

The chain employs TRBV27 and TRBJ2-1; D possibly corresponds to TRBD1 (6 bases). Germline V gene sequence: CDR1 MNHEY, CDR2 SMNVEV (reference sequence). Between the trimmed V and J ends, which lost 5 bases and 4 bases, there was a span of 15 bases. CDR3 length equals 15 residues. This chain's CDR3 is CASSPPDRLYNEQFF. Here the CDR3 DNA reads TGTGCCAGCAGTCCCCCAGACAGGTTGTACAATGAGCAGTTCTTC.

V usage is TRBV2 and J usage is TRBJ1-6; D unresolved. CDR3 length: 18 amino acids. Germline CDR1 reads SNHLY; CDR2 reads FYNNEI. The germline V and J ends were trimmed by 3 bases and 0 bases, with 15 bases remaining between them. CDR3 in amino acids: CASSEYSPSSSYNSPLHF. As DNA, the CDR3 is TGTGCCAGCAGTGAGTATTCACCGTCGAGCTCCTATAATTCACCCCTCCACTTT.

The rearrangement links TRBV28 to TRBJ2-7; TRBD1 agrees at 9 bases. Germline V CDR1 and CDR2: MDHEN, SYDVKM. The trim removed 3 bases at V and 5 bases at J, leaving 5 bases unmatched. The CDR3 extends over 14 amino acids. The CDR3 bases are TGTGCCAGCAGTTTGGGGACAGGGTATAACGAGCAGTACTTC. Translated: CASSLGTGYNEQYF.

Turning to this clone: Different DNA sequences within this sample yield the same CDR3. The rearrangement joins TRBV19 to TRBJ1-2; TRBD1 is a possible D gene (6 bases). CDR3 length: 15 amino acids. Trimming took 6 bases from V and 3 from J, leaving 17 bases between them. Germline values: CDR1 LNHDA, CDR2 SQIVND (reference sequence). The CDR3 spells CASRIQAGGDYGYTF. In DNA form, the CDR3 reads TGTGCCAGTAGGATACAGGCGGGGGGCGACTATGGCTACACCTTC.

This clone was counted a single time. The chain uses TRBV6-5 and TRBJ2-7; D is possibly TRBD2 (5 bases). This CDR3 is built from 13 residues. V was cut by 8 bases and J by 1 base, with 12 bases left in between. Germline V gene data show CDR1 as MNHEY and CDR2 as SVGAGI. This CDR3 is CASRISGSYEQYF. The CDR3, as DNA: TGTGCCAGCCGTATCTCGGGGTCCTACGAGCAGTACTTC.